The 30 T cell receptor beta chains below were found in one sample sequenced in a study of blood T cell repertoires in COVID-19. TCRdb's copy holds only in-frame clones and misses some; the assay was immunoSEQ multiplex PCR. The sample includes about 300,000 clones, about 87% of them seen just once. Sequencing was carried out using peripheral blood. The receptors here all came from a woman aged 50 to 65 with COVID-19, enrolled during active disease.

CDR3 protein: CATSPGLAGKGNEQFF. CDR3 nucleotide sequence: TGTGCCACCAGTCCGGGACTAGCGGGAAAGGGGAATGAGCAGTTCTTC. The rearrangement links TRBV24-1 to TRBJ2-1; 13 nucleotides agree with TRBD2. V shed 6 bases, J shed 7 bases, and the junction held 8 bases outside the gene matches. Germline values: CDR1 KGHDR, CDR2 SFDVKD. The CDR3 runs 16 residues.

The V call is TRBV11-3, the J call TRBJ1-1; TRBD1 might be the D (5 bases). Between the trimmed V and J ends, which lost 3 bases and 1 base, there was a span of 15 bases. The CDR3 is 16 amino acids. Looked up from germline, CDR1 is SGHNT and CDR2 is YENEEA. The chain's CDR3 is CASSFLGGSRNTEAFF. As DNA, the CDR3 is TGTGCCAGCAGCTTTCTGGGGGGGTCGCGGAACACTGAAGCTTTCTTT.

In DNA form, the CDR3 reads TGTGCCAGTACCATTACCCAGGGTTGGGGTGACGGTGAAGCTTTCTTT. Translation gives CASTITQGWGDGEAFF. The J gene is TRBJ1-1, the V gene TRBV19, with D perhaps matching TRBD1 (5 bases). Trimming took off 7 bases at V and 7 bases at J, with 25 bases between the two ends. Germline-derived CDR1 and CDR2 are LNHDA and SQIVND (reference sequence). The CDR3 loop spans 16 amino acids.

The V call is TRBV12-5, the J call TRBJ2-2, with 7 bases aligning to TRBD2. The CDR3 totals 16 residues. V lost 2 bases to trimming and J lost 4 bases; unmatched junction nucleotides: 7. CDR1 is LGHNT, CDR2 FRNRAP, per germline. CDR3 region: CASGLTRTRSTGELFF. In nucleotides, the CDR3 is TGTGCTAGTGGTTTGACTAGGACTAGAAGCACCGGGGAGCTGTTTTTT.

This chain joins TRBV2 and TRBJ2-3, with TRBD2 identical over 13 bases. Unmatched junction bases numbered 3, after V lost 6 bases and J lost 3 bases. The germline V gene has CDR1 SNHLY and CDR2 FYNNEI. The CDR3 is 15 amino acids. DNA for the CDR3: TGTGCCAGCAGGGGGACTAGCGGGACTACAGATACGCAGTATTTT. Its translation is CASRGTSGTTDTQYF.

The rearrangement links TRBV18 to TRBJ2-7, with TRBD2 matching over 9 bases. The length of the CDR3 is 15 residues. CDR1 is KGHSH and CDR2 is LQKENI in the germline V gene. Losses at the gene ends were 3 bases for V and 3 bases for J; bases not matched to a gene: 6. CDR3 amino acids: CASSPGLATSYEQYF. In DNA form, the CDR3 reads TGTGCCAGCTCACCCGGACTAGCGACCAGCTACGAGCAGTACTTC.

The genes are TRBV7-3 and TRBJ2-1; D may be TRBD2 (5 bases). Trimming shortened V by 5 bases and J by 9 bases, and 17 bases separated the two germline ends. Germline CDR1 is SGHTA and CDR2 is FQGTGA. This CDR3 spans 14 amino acids. In nucleotides, the CDR3 is TGTGCCAGCAGCCCCTCCCTCACTAGTGGTGAGCAGTTCTTC. Its protein is CASSPSLTSGEQFF.

The chain is built from TRBV11-1 and TRBJ1-2; 7 bases are shared with TRBD1. V lost 2 bases to trimming and J lost 8 bases; unmatched junction nucleotides: 5. Germline CDR1 SGHAT, CDR2 FQDESV (reference sequence). This CDR3 comprises 13 residues. CDR3 amino acids: CASSLRGRGGYTF. CDR3 nucleotides: TGTGCCAGCAGCTTAAGGGGGCGAGGAGGCTACACCTTC.

The chain has TRBV5-4 and TRBJ2-3; possibly TRBD2 for D (6 bases). With 4 bases removed from V and 2 bases from J, the gap between germline ends came to 14 bases. There are 15 residues in the CDR3. Germline CDR1 is SGHNT and CDR2 is YYREEE (reference sequence). CDR3 sequence: CASSQGGGLTDTQYF. DNA for the CDR3: TGTGCCAGCAGCCAAGGAGGAGGGCTCACAGATACGCAGTATTTT.

V gene TRBV18 combines with J gene TRBJ1-5, with 10 bases fitting TRBD1. Germline CDR1 KGHSH, CDR2 LQKENI. J was trimmed by 7 bases and V by 5 bases; bases with no gene match: 5. There are 14 residues in the CDR3. The CDR3 is CASSRDRGLQPQHF. The CDR3 DNA sequence: TGTGCCAGCTCAAGGGACAGGGGCCTCCAGCCCCAGCATTTT.

This rearrangement joins TRBV19 to TRBJ2-7, with TRBD1 matching 10 bases. Germline lookup yields CDR1 LNHDA and CDR2 SQIVND (reference sequence). This CDR3 contains 14 residues. J lost 6 bases, V lost 4 bases, and 6 bases had no gene match. The CDR3 nucleotides are TGTGCCAGTAGTACCGGGACAGGGGAACGCGAGCAGTACTTC. Translated: CASSTGTGEREQYF.

J is TRBJ2-5 and V is TRBV18; D is perhaps TRBD2 (6 bases). Germline assignment: CDR1 KGHSH and CDR2 LQKENI. V gave up 4 bases and J gave up 2 bases, with 8 bases separating them. There are 13 residues in the CDR3. The DNA of the CDR3 is TGTGCCAGCTCACGGGGGGATCAAGAGACCCAGTACTTC. Its translation is CASSRGDQETQYF.

This clone was seen a few times. The gene calls are TRBV11-2 and TRBJ2-7; 8 bases match TRBD1. Germline CDR1 SGHAT, CDR2 FQNNGV. With V trimmed by 1 base and J by 0 bases, 11 bases remained unmatched. The length of the CDR3 is 18 residues. The DNA of the CDR3 is TGTGCCAGCAGCTTAGTAGTCTTCCGGACAGGGAACTCCTACGAGCAGTACTTC. Protein product: CASSLVVFRTGNSYEQYF.

This sequence joins TRBV18 and TRBJ2-3, with 11 bases identical to TRBD1. Germline V gene sequence: CDR1 KGHSH, CDR2 LQKENI. V lost 5 bases and J lost 5; bases outside the gene matches: 6. The CDR3 loop spans 15 amino acids. CDR3 in amino acids: CASSTGTGGKDTQYF. CDR3 nucleotide sequence: TGTGCCAGCTCAACCGGGACAGGGGGTAAAGATACGCAGTATTTT.

This clone has more than one count but fewer than ten. The chain's CDR3 is CASSLDSLEQYF. In DNA form, the CDR3 reads TGCGCCAGCAGCTTGGACTCGCTCGAGCAGTACTTC. The chain employs TRBV5-1 and TRBJ2-7; D unclear. The V and J ends lost 0 bases and 6 bases respectively, with 7 bases between them. Germline V gives CDR1 SGHRS, CDR2 YFSETQ. This CDR3 is 12 amino acids long.

This chain joins TRBV7-9 and TRBJ2-7; 8 bases are shared with TRBD2. Per the germline V gene, CDR1 is SEHNR and CDR2 is FQNEAQ (reference sequence). There are 14 residues in the CDR3. Losses at the gene ends were 5 bases for V and 1 base for J; bases not matched to a gene: 4. This CDR3 is CASSPGGGSYEQYF. The DNA of the CDR3 is TGTGCCAGCAGCCCCGGGGGGGGGTCCTACGAGCAGTACTTC.

This clone has a single count. The J gene is TRBJ2-5, the V gene TRBV6-5, with 7 bases lining up with TRBD1. Trimming cost V 0 bases and J 6 bases; bases outside gene matches: 7. CDR3 length equals 15 residues. CDR1 and CDR2 (germline): MNHEY, SVGAGI. CDR3 loop: CASSYSDRATKTQYF. For the CDR3, the DNA is TGTGCCAGCAGTTACTCCGACAGGGCGACGAAGACCCAGTACTTC.

The chain couples TRBV5-4 to TRBJ2-2, with a tentative D call TRBD2 (6 bases). The ends were cut back, 4 bases at V and 3 bases at J, with 19 bases in the middle. CDR1 is SGHNT and CDR2 is YYREEE in the germline V gene (reference sequence). The CDR3 runs 17 residues. The DNA of the CDR3 is TGTGCCAGCAGCACTCTCTCCGGGACTCCCTACACCGGGGAGCTGTTTTTT. It translates to CASSTLSGTPYTGELFF.

The chain couples TRBV7-9 to TRBJ2-2; 8 bases match TRBD1. V lost 5 bases to trimming and J lost 2 bases; unmatched junction nucleotides: 4. Looked up from germline, CDR1 is SEHNR and CDR2 is FQNEAQ (reference sequence). This CDR3 has 15 amino acids. The CDR3 here is CASSLTGVNTGELFF. CDR3 coding DNA: TGTGCCAGCAGCCTGACAGGGGTTAACACCGGGGAGCTGTTTTTT.

This clone is a singleton in its sample. The V gene is TRBV19, the J gene TRBJ2-3; D might be TRBD1 (7 bases). Germline lookup yields CDR1 LNHDA and CDR2 SQIVND (reference sequence). V was shortened by 3 bases and J by 2 bases, with 12 bases between the two germline ends. CDR3 size: 15 residues. The CDR3 region has the DNA TGTGCCAGTAGTATGGGGGGACAGTACACAGATACGCAGTATTTT. As protein: CASSMGGQYTDTQYF.

V gene TRBV7-8 combines with J gene TRBJ1-1; possible D gene TRBD1, 5 bases. Germline CDR1 is SGHVS and CDR2 is FQNEAQ. V was cut by 1 base and J by 1 base, with 7 bases left in between. This CDR3 spans 14 amino acids. CDR3 loop: CASSLVRGNTEAFF. The CDR3 nucleotides read TGTGCCAGCAGCTTAGTAAGGGGGAACACTGAAGCTTTCTTT.

The CDR3 loop reads CASSHSVSPYNEQFF. The CDR3 DNA is TGTGCCAGCAGCCATAGCGTTAGTCCGTACAATGAGCAGTTCTTC. V gene TRBV7-3 combines with J gene TRBJ2-1; a possible D gene is TRBD2 (5 bases). CDR1 is SGHTA and CDR2 is FQGTGA in the germline V gene. The CDR3 sequence is 15 residues long. V dropped 5 bases and J dropped 4 bases, with 15 bases sitting between them. Combining the CDR3 with reference TRBV7-3 and TRBJ2-1 gives the whole variable domain GAGVSQTPSNKVTEKGKYVELRCDPISGHTALYWYRQSLGQGPEFLIYFQGTGAADDSGLPNDRFFAVRPEGSVSTLKIQRTERGDSAVYLCASSHSVSPYNEQFFGPGTRLTVL.

The chain uses TRBV5-1 and TRBJ2-1, with TRBD2 matching 8 bases. The CDR3 extends over 16 amino acids. Looked up from germline, CDR1 is SGHRS and CDR2 is YFSETQ. The V and J ends lost 0 bases and 4 bases, in that order; junction bases with no gene match: 6. CDR3 protein: CASSLVSAGGYNEQFF. CDR3 DNA: TGCGCCAGCAGCTTGGTATCGGCGGGGGGTTACAATGAGCAGTTCTTC.

The chain recombines TRBV15 with TRBJ1-1; the match to TRBD1 covers 12 bases. The CDR3 is 16 residues long. Losses at the gene ends were 1 base for V and 8 bases for J; bases not matched to a gene: 8. Germline V gives CDR1 LNHNV, CDR2 YYDKDF (reference sequence). CDR3 protein: CATSRVSMGQGAEAFF. CDR3 bases: TGTGCCACCAGCAGAGTCAGTATGGGACAGGGGGCCGAAGCTTTCTTT.

The J gene is TRBJ1-2, the V gene TRBV19; 8 bases agree with TRBD1. Looked up from germline, CDR1 is LNHDA and CDR2 is SQIVND (reference sequence). V was clipped by 3 bases and J by 6 bases; unmatched bases: 3. This CDR3 spans 13 amino acids. Here the CDR3 DNA reads TGTGCCAGTAGTATCAGGGGGCAAGATGGCTACACCTTC. It translates to CASSIRGQDGYTF.

The chain employs TRBV7-2 and TRBJ2-1, with no clear D. This CDR3 comprises 13 residues. Trimming pared 1 base from V and 8 bases from J, leaving 9 bases between. CDR1 and CDR2 from the germline V gene are SGHTA and FQGNSA. The CDR3 DNA reads as TGTGCCAGCAGCTTAGGACTTCATTATGAGCAGTTCTTC. It yields the protein CASSLGLHYEQFF.

The chain couples TRBV6-4 to TRBJ2-7, with 10 bases identical to TRBD2. CDR3 length: 18 residues. Germline CDR1 reads MRHNA; CDR2 reads SNTAGT. V was pared by 6 bases and J by 9 bases, with 23 bases of the junction left unmatched. The CDR3 here is CASSVGFTGLARPMAQYF. The CDR3 DNA sequence: TGTGCCAGCAGCGTAGGCTTCACGGGACTAGCGAGACCAATGGCGCAGTACTTC.

The chain employs TRBV29-1 and TRBJ1-1; D unresolved. The germline V and J ends were trimmed by 5 bases and 5 bases, with 9 bases remaining between them. The CDR3 is 11 amino acids. Germline V gene lookup returns CDR1 SQVTM and CDR2 ANQGSEA. The CDR3 is CSVPTETEAFF. The CDR3 nucleotides are TGCAGCGTTCCTACCGAAACTGAAGCTTTCTTT.

CDR3 residues: CASKSAGTGMSHEQYF. For the CDR3, the DNA is TGTGCCAGCAAATCCGCCGGGACAGGGATGTCCCACGAGCAGTACTTC. V is TRBV5-6 and J is TRBJ2-7, with 9 bases that match TRBD1. Germline V gives CDR1 SGHDT, CDR2 YYEEEE. With V trimmed by 6 bases and J by 5 bases, 15 bases remained unmatched. This CDR3 contains 16 residues.

The genes are TRBV6-5 and TRBJ2-5; D gene ambiguous. The CDR3 consists of 15 residues. V was shortened by 0 bases and J by 5 bases, with 13 bases between the two germline ends. Germline V lookup: CDR1 MNHEY, CDR2 SVGAGI. CDR3 coding DNA: TGTGCCAGCAGTTACTCGTCCGGAAAGGAGGAGACCCAGTACTTC. As protein: CASSYSSGKEETQYF.